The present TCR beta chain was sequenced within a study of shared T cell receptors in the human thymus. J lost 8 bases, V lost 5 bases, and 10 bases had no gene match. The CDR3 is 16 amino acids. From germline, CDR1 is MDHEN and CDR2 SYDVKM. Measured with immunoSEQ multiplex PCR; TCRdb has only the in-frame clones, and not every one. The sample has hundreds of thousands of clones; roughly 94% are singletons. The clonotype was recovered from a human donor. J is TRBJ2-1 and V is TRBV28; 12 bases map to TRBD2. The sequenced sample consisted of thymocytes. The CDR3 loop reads CASSPLPGLAGHEQFF. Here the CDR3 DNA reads TGTGCCAGCAGTCCCCTACCGGGACTAGCGGGTCATGAGCAGTTCTTC.